The rows below give T cell receptor beta chains drawn from one sample of a study of technical replicates of blood from a few donors. Assay used: immunoSEQ multiplex PCR; TCRdb lists only in-frame clones, some missing. The data hold tens of thousands of clones, with 92% observed a single time. Sequencing was carried out using T cells isolated from PBMCs. Every receptor here comes from a human donor in good health. Each CDR3 is given with its conserved first and last residue. D genes are given only for firm matches. Clone sizes are given selectively: once, few, many, or a class where the clone is expanded.

clone_size d_call j_call v_call cdr3_nt cdr3_aa
NA TRBD1 TRBJ2-5 TRBV19 TGTGCCAGTAGTTCCTGGACAGGGGGGGAGACCCAGTACTTC CASSSWTGGETQYF
few TRBD1 TRBJ2-7 TRBV12-5 TGTGCTAGTGGTTTGACTGACAGGGGATGGCAGTACTTC CASGLTDRGWQYF
NA NA TRBJ1-1 TRBV5-1 TGCGCCAGCAGCTTTAATGTCCTGAACACTGAAGCTTTCTTT CASSFNVLNTEAFF
NA TRBD2 TRBJ2-1 TRBV13 TGTGCCAGCAGCTTATTCTTAACTAGCGGGGAGACCTACAATGAGCAGTTCTTC CASSLFLTSGETYNEQFF
NA NA TRBJ2-5 TRBV29-1 TGCAGCGTCTCAGAGACTGGGGAGACCCAGTACTTC CSVSETGETQYF
once NA TRBJ1-2 TRBV2 TGTGCCAGCAGTGATGAAAGGGGCTATGGCTACACCTTC CASSDERGYGYTF
NA NA TRBJ1-1 TRBV6-5 TGTGCCAGCAGTTACTCATCCGGTAATGAAGCTTTCTTT CASSYSSGNEAFF
NA NA TRBJ2-3 TRBV5-1 TGCGCCAGCAGCTTGGCCAGGAGGGGGGGGCCGGAGTCAGATACGCAGTATTTT CASSLARRGGPESDTQYF
NA NA TRBJ1-5 TRBV18 TGTGCCAGCTCACCTTCGGGATATAGCAATCAGCCCCAGCATTTT CASSPSGYSNQPQHF
NA NA TRBJ1-4 TRBV30 TGTGCCTGGAGTCGCTCGGGACTCTTTCATGAAAAACTGTTTTTT CAWSRSGLFHEKLFF
NA NA TRBJ1-1 TRBV2 TGTGCCAGCACCGGACAGAAGAACACTGAAGCTTTCTTT CASTGQKNTEAFF
NA NA TRBJ1-1 TRBV18 TGTGCCAGCTCACCAAGTACAGGTAGCACTGAAGCTTTCTTT CASSPSTGSTEAFF
NA NA TRBJ2-1 TRBV27 TGTGCCAGCAGTTTATCACCCCCCGGCGGCGGAGGGCCTTACAATGAGCAGTTCTTC CASSLSPPGGGGPYNEQFF
NA TRBD1 TRBJ2-7 TRBV19 TGTGCCCCCGAGGGGTTGGACAGGCCGCCCTACGAGCAGTACTTC CAPEGLDRPPYEQYF
NA NA TRBJ2-5 TRBV4-1 TGCGCCAGCAGCCAAGAGGGGGGCCGGGAGGAAGAGACCCAGTACTTC CASSQEGGREEETQYF
NA NA TRBJ2-3 TRBV6-1 TGTGCCAGCAATTCGATAGGAGAGAGCACAGATACGCAGTATTTT CASNSIGESTDTQYF
NA TRBD2 TRBJ2-3 TRBV28 TGTGCCAGCAGTTTGACTAGCGGGAGAGTCGGCACAGATACGCAGTATTTT CASSLTSGRVGTDTQYF
NA TRBD1 TRBJ1-5 TRBV6-6 TGTGCCAGCAGACCCCGGGACAGGGAAGTGGGGCCCCAGCATTTT CASRPRDREVGPQHF
NA TRBD1 TRBJ1-1 TRBV6-1 TGTGCCAGCAGGACGATTTCAGGGGGAACTGAAGCTTTCTTT CASRTISGGTEAFF
NA TRBD1 TRBJ2-3 TRBV28 TGTGCCAGCAGTTTAGTTACAGGGGAAGACGGGACAGATACGCAGTATTTT CASSLVTGEDGTDTQYF
NA NA TRBJ1-1 TRBV7-9 TGTGCCAGCAGCTTAACGGACAGTTCCGAAGCTTTCTTT CASSLTDSSEAFF
NA NA TRBJ2-1 TRBV7-9 TGTGCCATCCAGGGAGGGGGAGGGCAGGTGAATGAGCAGTTCTTC CAIQGGGGQVNEQFF
NA NA TRBJ2-2 TRBV19 TGTGCCAGTAGTATAGGCCTAGAGGTTTTCGGCGGGGAGCTGTTTTTT CASSIGLEVFGGELFF
once NA TRBJ1-2 TRBV6-1 TGTGCCAGCAGTGAACATTCAGCTAACTATGGCTACACCTTC CASSEHSANYGYTF
NA TRBD1 TRBJ2-4 TRBV20-1 TGCAGTGCCAGACAGGGAAACATTCAGTACTTC CSARQGNIQYF
NA TRBD1 TRBJ1-1 TRBV18 TGTGCCAGCTCACCACCGTATGGACAGGGGGGCACTGAAGCTTTCTTT CASSPPYGQGGTEAFF
NA NA TRBJ1-1 TRBV28 TGTGCCAGCAGCCCCCCCTTGAACACTGAAGCTTTCTTT CASSPPLNTEAFF
NA NA TRBJ2-5 TRBV5-4 TGTGCCAGCAGCTTGCCAGTCCAAGAGACCCAGTACTTC CASSLPVQETQYF
NA NA TRBJ1-2 TRBV2 TGTGCCAGCAGAAGAGACAGGACGACCTATGGCTACACCTTC CASRRDRTTYGYTF
NA NA TRBJ1-1 TRBV2 TGTGCCAGCAGGGGGGGGCGAACGCCTGAAGCTTTCTTT CASRGGRTPEAFF
NA TRBD2 TRBJ2-5 TRBV11-3 TGTGCCAGCAGCTGGGGGGGGACCTTAGGGCAAGAGACCCAGTACTTC CASSWGGTLGQETQYF
NA NA TRBJ1-2 TRBV2 TGTGCCAGCAGTAACCGGAACTATGGCTACACCTTC CASSNRNYGYTF
NA NA TRBJ2-7 TRBV2 TGTGCCAGCAGTAGACAAACCTACGAGCAGTACTTC CASSRQTYEQYF
NA NA TRBJ2-2 TRBV30 TGTGCCGTACAGGTGTTGGGGGAGCTGTTTTTT CAVQVLGELFF
few TRBD1 TRBJ1-1 TRBV5-1 TGCGCCAGTTCCTTAGACTCAGGGGGGATGACTTTCTTT CASSLDSGGMTFF
NA NA TRBJ1-1 TRBV7-9 TGTGCCAGCAGCTTACCAGGGTTCACTGAAGCTTTCTTT CASSLPGFTEAFF
NA TRBD1 TRBJ2-1 TRBV18 TGTGCCAGCTCACCACCTCAGGGGGCTGTAGACAATGAGCAGTTCTTC CASSPPQGAVDNEQFF
once NA TRBJ2-5 TRBV6-1 TGTGCCAGCAGTGTTCCCAACCAAGAGACCCAGTACTTC CASSVPNQETQYF
NA TRBD1 TRBJ1-2 TRBV2 TGTGCCAGCAGCGACGGGCGGACAGGGGGCCCTTATGGCTACACCTTC CASSDGRTGGPYGYTF
NA TRBD2 TRBJ2-5 TRBV28 TGTGCCAGCAGTAGAGCGGGAGGGCGTGAGACCCAGTACTTC CASSRAGGRETQYF
once NA TRBJ2-1 TRBV19 TGTGCCAGTAGTAACCACAAGACTGCAGCTTCATACAATGAGCAGTTCTTC CASSNHKTAASYNEQFF
NA TRBD2 TRBJ2-1 TRBV6-1 TGTGCCAGCGCGACTGTACTAGCGTACAATGAGCAGTTCTTC CASATVLAYNEQFF
NA TRBD2 TRBJ2-1 TRBV6-1 TGTGCCAGCACCACTAGCGGGAGGGCATATGAGCAGTTCTTC CASTTSGRAYEQFF
NA TRBD1 TRBJ2-2 TRBV5-1 TGCGCCAGCAGCTTGGCGGACAGGGCGGAAACCGGGGAGCTGTTTTTT CASSLADRAETGELFF
NA TRBD1 TRBJ2-7 TRBV2 TGTGCCAGCCGACAGGGGGCGGCCGAGCAGTACTTC CASRQGAAEQYF
NA NA TRBJ1-2 TRBV28 TGTGCCAGCGCATCCACTGCGGGGGTTTACTATGGCTACACCTTC CASASTAGVYYGYTF
once TRBD2 TRBJ2-1 TRBV19 TGTGCCAGTAGTATAGAGAGGGGACTAGCGTACGATGAGCAGTTCTTC CASSIERGLAYDEQFF
NA TRBD2 TRBJ2-1 TRBV7-9 TGTGCCAGCAGCGGGACTAGCGGGGGGGGAACCTACAATGAGCAGTTCTTC CASSGTSGGGTYNEQFF
NA TRBD1 TRBJ2-1 TRBV7-3 TGTGCCAGCAGCTGGGGACAGGGACCCTACAATGAGCAGTTCTTC CASSWGQGPYNEQFF